These 16 T cell receptor beta chains were sequenced from one sample in a study of CD8+ T cells in alopecia areata. Investigators isolated RNA and reverse transcribed it into cDNA to act as the sequencing template. Profiling relied on immunoSEQ multiplex PCR, and the TCRdb table lists in-frame clones only, not all of them. The sample has 140,000 to 150,000 clones; around 87% are singletons. Sequences were derived from CD8+ T cells sorted from blood, sampled at week 0. Receptors originate from a human donor with alopecia areata.

The chain has TRBV11-2 and TRBJ2-2; maybe TRBD2 (6 bases). The germline V and J ends were trimmed by 5 bases and 5 bases, with 9 bases remaining between them. Germline values: CDR1 SGHAT, CDR2 FQNNGV. CDR3 length equals 13 residues. The CDR3 nucleotides read TGTGCCAGCAGCGCCGGGAGTACCGGGGAGCTGTTTTTT. Residues: CASSAGSTGELFF. Complete variable domain (other parts from reference TRBV11-2 and TRBJ2-2): EAGVAQSPRYKIIEKRQSVAFWCNPISGHATLYWYQQILGQGPKLLIQFQNNGVVDDSQLPKDRFSAERLKGVDSTLKIQPAKLEDSAVYLCASSAGSTGELFFGEGSRLTVL.

This chain uses TRBV29-1 with TRBJ2-2; possible D gene TRBD1, 6 bases. V shed 6 bases and J shed 4 bases, with 12 bases lying between them. This CDR3 spans 13 amino acids. Looked up from germline, CDR1 is SQVTM and CDR2 is ANQGSEA. The DNA of the CDR3 is TGCAGCGTAGTAACAGGGAGCACCGGGGAGCTGTTTTTT. As protein: CSVVTGSTGELFF.

V is TRBV30 and J is TRBJ2-5; D possibly corresponds to TRBD2 (6 bases). CDR1 and CDR2 from the germline V gene are GTSNPN and SVGIG (reference sequence). The CDR3 extends over 15 amino acids. With 7 bases removed from V and 4 bases from J, the gap between germline ends came to 22 bases. Written as DNA, the CDR3 is TGTGCCTCCACCACCGAGCAACACGGGGGAGAGACCCAGTACTTC. Protein sequence: CASTTEQHGGETQYF.

The V and J genes are TRBV15 and TRBJ1-1, with a tentative D call TRBD1 (6 bases). The CDR3 has 15 amino acids. Germline-derived CDR1 and CDR2 are LNHNV and YYDKDF (reference sequence). V lost 5 bases, J lost 8 bases, and 21 bases lay in between. CDR3 DNA: TGTGCCACCAGCGTTATAGGTAACTCTGACAGGGAAGCTTTCTTT. Translating it yields CATSVIGNSDREAFF.

The gene calls are TRBV5-4 and TRBJ2-1; 9 nucleotides agree with TRBD2. Germline-derived CDR1 and CDR2 are SGHNT and YYREEE (reference sequence). This CDR3 spans 14 amino acids. V shed 2 bases, J shed 6 bases, and the junction held 3 bases outside the gene matches. The CDR3 protein is CASSFGGGVNEQFF. The CDR3 DNA sequence: TGTGCCAGCAGCTTCGGCGGGGGGGTCAATGAGCAGTTCTTC.

J is TRBJ2-7 and V is TRBV7-6; no definite D call. CDR1 and CDR2 (germline): SGHVS, FNYEAQ. Trimming left V 3 bases short and J 5 bases short, with 14 bases between. The CDR3 loop spans 14 amino acids. The CDR3, as DNA: TGTGCCAGCAGCTTTTTGGGTTTAGGCGACGAGCAGTACTTC. Translating it yields CASSFLGLGDEQYF.

The chain has TRBV7-6 and TRBJ2-7; TRBD1 or TRBD2 may be the D gene (5 bases each). V gave up 0 bases and J gave up 3 bases, with 12 bases separating them. Per germline, CDR1 SGHVS and CDR2 FNYEAQ. This CDR3 contains 15 residues. CDR3 nucleotides: TGTGCCAGCAGCTTAGCACTGGGGGAAGGCTACGAGCAGTACTTC. It encodes CASSLALGEGYEQYF.

The CDR3 sequence is CATSRNSYEQYF. In nucleotides, the CDR3 is TGTGCCACCAGCCGTAACTCCTACGAGCAGTACTTC. V is TRBV15 and J is TRBJ2-7; D call uncertain. CDR1 and CDR2 from the germline V gene are LNHNV and YYDKDF (reference sequence). Trimming pared 5 bases from V and 0 bases from J, leaving 5 bases between. The CDR3 runs to 12 residues. Full variable domain (missing parts from reference TRBV15 and TRBJ2-7): DAMVIQNPRYQVTQFGKPVTLSCSQTLNHNVMYWYQQKSSQAPKLLFHYYDKDFNNEADTPDNFQSRRPNTSFCFLDIRSPGLGDTAMYLCATSRNSYEQYFGPGTRLTVT.

The J gene is TRBJ1-2, the V gene TRBV6-6; unclear D gene. Germline lookup yields CDR1 MNHNY and CDR2 SVGAGI (reference sequence). The V and J ends lost 5 bases and 6 bases respectively, with 13 bases between them. The CDR3 is 13 amino acids. The DNA of the CDR3 is TGTGCCAGCAGTATATCGGGAGTTAATGGCTACACCTTC. This codes for CASSISGVNGYTF.

This chain connects TRBV29-1 to TRBJ2-5; D unresolved. V gave up 0 bases and J gave up 3 bases, with 8 bases separating them. In germline, CDR1 is SQVTM, CDR2 ANQGSEA. This CDR3 has 13 amino acids. The CDR3 coding sequence is TGCAGCGTTGAAGATTGGGCAGAAGAGACCCAGTACTTC. Translated, it gives CSVEDWAEETQYF.

The rearrangement links TRBV27 to TRBJ2-7, with 7 bases fitting TRBD2. The CDR3 has 13 residues. Trimming took 3 bases from V and 4 from J; bases not matched to a gene: 3. Per the germline V gene, CDR1 is MNHEY and CDR2 is SMNVEV (reference sequence). Here the CDR3 reads CASSLTSRYEQYF. The CDR3 nucleotides read TGTGCCAGCAGTTTGACTAGCAGATACGAGCAGTACTTC.

The chain links TRBV30 to TRBJ2-4; a possible D gene is TRBD2 (6 bases). The V gene's germline CDR1 is GTSNPN and CDR2 SVGIG (reference sequence). Trimming removed 5 bases from V and 0 bases from J, with 17 bases in between. The CDR3 runs 16 residues. This chain's CDR3 is CAWEEGGALAKNIQYF. The CDR3 DNA follows: TGTGCCTGGGAAGAAGGAGGGGCCTTAGCCAAAAACATTCAGTACTTC. The complete variable domain, with remaining parts taken from reference TRBV30 and TRBJ2-4, reads SQTIHQWPATLVQPVGSPLSLECTVEGTSNPNLYWYRQAAGRGLQLLFYSVGIGQISSEVPQNLSASRPQDRQFILSSKKLLLSDSGFYLCAWEEGGALAKNIQYFGAGTRLSVL.

This clone was picked up one time. The chain employs TRBV27 and TRBJ2-7; the match to TRBD1 covers 9 bases. V gave up 5 bases and J gave up 2 bases; unmatched junction bases: 10. This CDR3 comprises 16 residues. Germline CDR1 and CDR2: MNHEY and SMNVEV (reference sequence). CDR3 in amino acids: CASSPQGQGKAYEQYF. CDR3 nucleotide sequence: TGTGCCAGCAGTCCCCAGGGACAGGGAAAAGCCTACGAGCAGTACTTC.

The chain joins TRBV6-1 to TRBJ2-7; D remains ambiguous. The V and J ends lost 0 bases and 2 bases respectively, with 8 bases between them. The germline V gene has CDR1 MNHNS and CDR2 SASEGT. This CDR3 is 14 amino acids long. The CDR3 loop reads CASSEATLTYEQYF. The CDR3 DNA sequence: TGTGCCAGCAGTGAAGCGACCCTAACCTACGAGCAGTACTTC.

This clone was found once. This chain links TRBV12-5 with TRBJ2-5; maybe TRBD2 (5 bases). Trimming removed 4 bases at V and 5 bases at J, with 14 bases between. CDR1 is LGHNT and CDR2 is FRNRAP in the germline V gene. The CDR3 loop spans 14 amino acids. This chain's CDR3 is CASGWPPGGETQYF. CDR3 nucleotide sequence: TGTGCTAGTGGTTGGCCGCCCGGCGGGGAGACCCAGTACTTC. The complete variable domain, with remaining parts taken from reference TRBV12-5 and TRBJ2-5, reads DARVTQTPRHKVTEMGQEVTMRCQPILGHNTVFWYRQTMMQGLELLAYFRNRAPLDDSGMPKDRFSAEMPDATLATLKIQPSEPRDSAVYFCASGWPPGGETQYFGPGTRLLVL.

The V gene is TRBV7-9, the J gene TRBJ1-2; a weak D match, TRBD1 (6 bases). In germline, CDR1 is SEHNR, CDR2 FQNEAQ (reference sequence). V shed 5 bases and J shed 4 bases, with 14 bases lying between them. This CDR3 comprises 14 residues. The CDR3 DNA sequence: TGTGCCAGCAGCCCACCTGGACAGCCCTATGGCTACACCTTC. Translation gives CASSPPGQPYGYTF. Together with reference TRBV7-9 and TRBJ1-2, the CDR3 gives the full variable domain: DTGVSQNPRHKITKRGQNVTFRCDPISEHNRLYWYRQTLGQGPEFLTYFQNEAQLEKSRLLSDRFSAERPKGSFSTLEIQRTEQGDSAMYLCASSPPGQPYGYTFGSGTRLTVV.